This TCR beta chain comes out of a study of cytotoxic CD8 clonotypes in ibrutinib-treated CLL (dated by TCRdb to the early 2020s). In terms of the full investigation: The cohort had ten to twelve relapsed/refractory and roughly 15 treatment-naive patients; approximately 18 were IGHV unmutated. Of the 90 or so participants in the trial, roughly 26 had longitudinal samples available. Partial responses were observed in roughly 24 patients and complete responses in 2; after a median follow-up of around 68 months, remission was maintained in around 14 patients and progression was observed in roughly 12. On average, each sample yielded about 250,000 productive templates and tens of thousands of productive rearrangements. Every sample from remission and from progressive disease was obtained while the patients were still on ibrutinib. Cryopreserved peripheral blood mononuclear cells were collected before treatment, at response, and at either disease progression or sustained remission. Response samples were obtained after a median of roughly 13 months of treatment, with a range of roughly 6 to 40 months.

Results and caveats for the whole study, not just this receptor: At baseline, clonality was higher than in age-matched healthy donors and showed a strong correlation with circulating CD8+ T-cell counts. Public clonotypes were rare and either contracted or stayed stable during treatment, and the rise in clonality at ibrutinib response reflected the expansion of private clonotypes. Clonality rose at ibrutinib response, remained stable during sustained remission, and dropped back toward baseline at progression. Sampling times were not matched between sustained-remission and progressing patients, and lymph node repertoires were not studied.

A MiSeq instrument was used for deep resolution sequencing, which targeted depths ranging from 1 in 1 million up to 1 in 200,000 T cells, with coverage averaging 10x for each clonotype. The immunoSEQ hsTCRB Kit was used to generate TCR beta libraries. The authors processed their data as follows. The data were analyzed with ImmunoSEQ Analyzer and ImmunoSEQ Data Assistant, and V, D and J gene assignments followed IMGT definitions. Clonality, with values ranging from 0 to 1, was calculated as one minus the normalized Shannon entropy of productive rearrangement frequencies. Only overrepresented clonotypes making up at least 0.05% of each patient's repertoire were included in the public clonotype analysis. Fewer than 15 age-matched healthy donor repertoires from immuneACCESS served as clonality controls. TCRdb holds this immuneACCESS table with in-frame rearrangements only. Some clones are missing; in checked studies, unresolved V genes explain under half, and the rest has no known cause. V, J and clone size derive from that table, while D and trimming were established from the DNA sequence. This sample lists some 50,000 clones; 55% to 65% were detected once. Roughly 20% of the sample goes to the ten largest clones.

The count of this clone is one. No cognate antigen has been identified for it. No quality values exist for individual bases; no much larger clone is one base distant. Interpreted using the paper, the time point label stands for: around 25 months on ibrutinib. Approximately 2 micrograms of genomic DNA were extracted from cryopreserved PBMCs for TCR beta library preparation. Longitudinal blood samples from CLL patients receiving ibrutinib monotherapy were subjected to high-throughput TCR beta sequencing. The patients were enrolled in a single-center, open-label phase 2 trial of ibrutinib monotherapy. This clonotype was obtained from a human donor with chronic lymphocytic leukemia. Sequencing used PBMCs, obtained after 24 months of ibrutinib treatment.

This receptor has the CDR3 CASSRTGGGEQFF. The sequenced DNA: TGTGCCAGCAGCCGGACAGGGGGCGGTGAGCAGTTCTTC. Recombination joined TRBV7-9 with TRBJ2-1; 11 central bases correspond to TRBD1. The germline V gene (reference sequence) provides CDR1 SEHNR and CDR2 FQNEAQ. V trim: 5 bases; J trim: 9 bases; unmatched bases: 3. The CDR3 runs 13 amino acids, cysteine and phenylalanine included. Here the CDR3 DNA is all that survives: 39 bases in frame from base 1.